Presented here are 27 T cell receptor beta chains from one specimen sequenced in a study of naive and memory T cell subsets. An equimolar mix of two oligonucleotides served as the beta constant-region primer for TRBC1 and TRBC2. From the UMI-ligation and nested PCR reads, TCRdb called clonotypes with MiXCR, one entry per CDR3 protein. The table lists 65,000 to 85,000 distinct CDR3 sequences, roughly 13% of them singletons. The sequencing input was central memory CD4+ T cells from blood. Every receptor here comes from a human donor in good health.

In its sample, this clonotype was seen many times. The rearrangement uses TRBV7-9 and TRBJ2-7; TRBD2 might be the D (5 bases). The CDR3 is made up of 13 amino acids. The V gene's germline CDR1 is SEHNR and CDR2 FQNEAQ (reference sequence). Trimming left V 5 bases short and J 7 bases short, with 15 bases between. DNA of the CDR3: TGTGCCAGCAGCCCGGCACCACTAGGGGAGCAGTACTTC. It codes for CASSPAPLGEQYF.

This clonotype was seen only once. The V and J genes are TRBV3-1 and TRBJ2-2; a possible D gene is TRBD1 (6 bases). Germline V gene sequence: CDR1 LGHDT, CDR2 YNNKEL (reference sequence). The CDR3 is made up of 13 amino acids. Trimming shortened V by 2 bases and J by 6 bases, and 7 bases separated the two germline ends. This CDR3 is CASSQTGPGELFF. CDR3 coding DNA: TGTGCCAGCAGCCAAACAGGGCCCGGGGAGCTGTTTTTT.

The gene calls are TRBV25-1 and TRBJ2-7; the D is unclear. The CDR3 has 11 residues. Between the trimmed V and J ends, which lost 6 bases and 3 bases, there was a span of 6 bases. Germline V CDR1 and CDR2: MGHDK, SYGVNS. This CDR3 reads CASSSLYEQYF. The DNA of the CDR3 is TGTGCCAGCAGCTCTCTCTACGAGCAGTACTTC.

A few counts support this clonotype. The rearrangement links TRBV5-1 to TRBJ1-5; the D gene is possibly TRBD1 (5 bases). Trimming removed 4 bases at V and 3 bases at J, with 14 bases between. Germline V gene lookup returns CDR1 SGHRS and CDR2 YFSETQ. The CDR3 runs to 15 residues. CDR3 nucleotide sequence: TGCGCCAGCAGCGAAGGGACGGGTCCCAATCAGCCCCAGCATTTT. Translation: CASSEGTGPNQPQHF.

Details on this clonotype: Since a much larger clone is just one base distant, this may be a read error. The rearrangement links TRBV12-3 or TRBV12-4 to TRBJ2-2; 15 bases agree with TRBD2. CDR3 length equals 16 residues. The CDR3 bases are TGTGCCAGCAGAACCGGACTAGCGGGAGGGTCGGGGGAGCTGTCTTTT. Translating it yields CASRTGLAGGSGELSF.

The V and J genes are TRBV4-3 and TRBJ1-6; 8 bases are a match to TRBD1. The CDR3 is 15 residues long. CDR1 is LGHNA and CDR2 is YSLEER in the germline V gene. J lost 9 bases, V lost 0 bases, and 4 bases had no gene match. In nucleotides, the CDR3 is TGCGCCAGCAGCCAAGATGTGACAGGGGCTTCACCCCTCCACTTT. Translating gives CASSQDVTGASPLHF.

This clonotype was detected only a few times. The gene calls are TRBV12-3 or TRBV12-4 and TRBJ1-3; no clear D. CDR3 size: 15 residues. V was trimmed by 6 bases and J by 2 bases, leaving 14 bases between them. CDR3 DNA sequence: TGTGCCAGCAGCCAATCTGTAGGCGCTGGAAACACCATATATTTT. It translates to CASSQSVGAGNTIYF.

The rearrangement uses TRBV5-6 and TRBJ2-1; D is uncertain. The germline V and J ends were trimmed by 5 bases and 7 bases, with 13 bases remaining between them. Germline assignment: CDR1 SGHDT and CDR2 YYEEEE. The CDR3 covers 13 residues. The CDR3 here is CASSKGSTNEQFF. In nucleotides, the CDR3 is TGTGCCAGCAGTAAGGGAAGCACGAATGAGCAGTTCTTC.

A note on this clonotype: With a much larger clone just one base away, this may be a read error. V usage is TRBV5-1 and J usage is TRBJ1-1; no firm D call. Per the germline V gene, CDR1 is SGHRS and CDR2 is YFSETQ. V lost 6 bases, J lost 2 bases, and 14 bases lay in between. This CDR3 has 14 residues. The CDR3 region is CASILDTGNTEAFF. Here the CDR3 DNA reads TGCGCCAGCATCCTCGACACGGGTAACACTGAAGCTTTCTTT.

A single count supports this clonotype. A much larger clone differs from this one at a single base, so this may be a read error. This chain links TRBV11-2 with TRBJ1-5; weak D call: TRBD1 (6 bases). The CDR3 sequence is 15 residues long. Germline V gives CDR1 SGHAT, CDR2 FQNNGV. The CDR3 DNA is TGTGTCAGCAGCGTGGACAGTAATAGCAATCAGCCCCAGCATTTT. Its protein is CVSSVDSNSNQPQHF.

At least ten counts were recorded for this clonotype. V is TRBV3-1 and J is TRBJ2-2; 8 bases map to TRBD1. Germline V lookup: CDR1 LGHDT, CDR2 YNNKEL (reference sequence). The CDR3 is 16 amino acids. Unmatched junction bases numbered 2, after V lost 2 bases and J lost 0 bases. CDR3 protein: CASSQRQGTNTGELFF. The CDR3, as DNA: TGTGCCAGCAGCCAACGACAGGGGACGAACACCGGGGAGCTGTTTTTT.

This clonotype was seen only a few times. J is TRBJ2-3 and V is TRBV28; perhaps TRBD1 as D (5 bases). This CDR3 has 16 residues. Germline V CDR1 and CDR2: MDHEN, SYDVKM. V was shortened by 6 bases and J by 0 bases, with 16 bases between the two germline ends. Here the CDR3 reads CASRPGLTSSTDTQYF. DNA for the CDR3: TGTGCCAGCAGACCAGGGCTAACGTCTAGCACAGATACGCAGTATTTT.

This clonotype has more than one count but fewer than ten. The chain links TRBV7-6 to TRBJ2-7, with 12 bases lining up with TRBD2. The CDR3 is 17 residues long. Trimming removed 0 bases from V and 0 bases from J; junction bases left unmatched: 3. The germline V gene encodes CDR1 SGHVS and CDR2 FNYEAQ. CDR3 protein: CASSLARTSGDSYEQYF. The CDR3 bases are TGTGCCAGCAGCTTAGCGAGGACTAGCGGGGACTCCTACGAGCAGTACTTC.

This chain joins TRBV5-1 and TRBJ2-3, with 8 bases fitting TRBD1. Trimming at V came to 4 bases and at J to 1 base, leaving 8 bases not matched to a gene. CDR3 size: 16 residues. The germline gives CDR1 SGHRS, CDR2 YFSETQ. In nucleotides, the CDR3 is TGCGCCAGCAGCCTGCGACAGGGGCATGGCACAGATACGCAGTATTTT. Encoded protein: CASSLRQGHGTDTQYF.

This rearrangement joins TRBV4-1 to TRBJ1-5; 7 bases are shared with TRBD1. Germline values: CDR1 MGHRA, CDR2 YSYEKL. The J segment lost 4 bases and the V segment lost 1 base, leaving 10 bases of the junction unmatched. The CDR3 totals 17 residues. The CDR3 DNA is TGCGCCAGCAGCCAAGTAGTGTCGGCCAGGGGGAATCAGCCCCAGCATTTT. As protein: CASSQVVSARGNQPQHF.

This clonotype came up many times. This chain connects TRBV2 to TRBJ2-1; 9 bases line up with TRBD1. The CDR3 runs to 14 residues. CDR1 is SNHLY and CDR2 is FYNNEI in the germline V gene. The trim removed 11 bases at V and 4 bases at J, leaving 9 bases unmatched. The CDR3 protein is CASNRDREYNEQFF. CDR3 sequence (DNA): TGTGCCTCGAACCGGGACAGGGAGTACAATGAGCAGTTCTTC.

The sample holds many counts of this clonotype. The CDR3 nucleotides read TGTGCCAGCAGCCCCGGGACAGGGTCCTACGAGCAGTACTTC. The encoded protein is CASSPGTGSYEQYF. This rearrangement joins TRBV9 to TRBJ2-7, with 9 bases that match TRBD1. The CDR3 is 14 residues long. The V segment lost 4 bases and the J segment 1 base; nucleotides outside the gene matches: 3. The germline V gene encodes CDR1 SGDLS and CDR2 YYNGEE.

The chain uses TRBV27 and TRBJ1-2, with D possibly TRBD1 on 5 matching bases. Trimming stripped 2 bases from V and 0 bases from J, with 7 bases between. Germline loops: CDR1 MNHEY, CDR2 SMNVEV (reference sequence). The CDR3 consists of 14 residues. DNA for the CDR3: TGTGCCAGCAGTTTAAAGGGACCTAACTATGGCTACACCTTC. Protein sequence: CASSLKGPNYGYTF.

This clonotype occurred a few times. This chain joins TRBV20-1 and TRBJ2-5; 9 bases agree with TRBD1. J lost 4 bases, V lost 0 bases, and 3 bases had no gene match. The CDR3 consists of 14 residues. Germline CDR1 DFQATT, CDR2 SNEGSKA (reference sequence). The CDR3 bases are TGCAGTGCTAGAGATATACAGGGGGCAGAGACCCAGTACTTC. Protein product: CSARDIQGAETQYF.

In this sample, this clonotype turned up many times. The V call is TRBV10-3, the J call TRBJ2-1; 10 nucleotides match TRBD2. This CDR3 is built from 14 residues. The J segment lost 9 bases and the V segment lost 4 bases, leaving 6 bases of the junction unmatched. CDR1 and CDR2 (germline): ENHRY, SYGVKD. The CDR3 sequence is CAISVSSGSGEQFF. The CDR3 DNA reads TGTGCCATCAGTGTTTCTAGCGGGAGCGGTGAGCAGTTCTTC.

This clonotype has only a few counts. This chain uses TRBV5-5 with TRBJ1-5; D is unresolved. The germline V gene has CDR1 SGHKS and CDR2 YYEKEE (reference sequence). The CDR3 consists of 16 residues. V lost 5 bases to trimming and J lost 0 bases, with 15 bases between them. CDR3: CASSSSPGDSNQPQHF. The DNA of the CDR3 is TGTGCCAGCAGTAGCAGCCCAGGAGATAGCAATCAGCCCCAGCATTTT.

The chain carries TRBV7-2 and TRBJ1-6; a weak D match, TRBD1 (5 bases). Germline-derived CDR1 and CDR2 are SGHTA and FQGNSA. The CDR3 sequence is 14 residues long. The V and J ends lost 7 bases and 0 bases respectively, with 7 bases between them. This CDR3 is CASTGSSYNSPLHF. In DNA, the CDR3 is TGTGCCAGCACAGGGAGCTCCTATAATTCACCCCTCCACTTT.

This clonotype showed up many times. The gene calls are TRBV28 and TRBJ2-3; 8 bases map to TRBD2. The V and J ends lost 3 bases and 4 bases, in that order; junction bases with no gene match: 12. The CDR3 is 17 amino acids. Germline values: CDR1 MDHEN, CDR2 SYDVKM. The chain's CDR3 is CASSFTSSGSLADTQYF. CDR3 coding DNA: TGTGCCAGCAGTTTTACCTCCAGCGGGAGTCTCGCAGATACGCAGTATTTT.

The chain employs TRBV7-2 and TRBJ2-7; D remains ambiguous. Trimming took 1 base from V and 3 from J, leaving 7 bases between them. The CDR3 is made up of 13 amino acids. Germline V CDR1 and CDR2: SGHTA, FQGNSA. The CDR3 coding sequence is TGTGCCAGCAGCTTAGGGCTGTACTACGAGCAGTACTTC. Its translation is CASSLGLYYEQYF.

The chain recombines TRBV28 with TRBJ2-3; 7 bases align to TRBD1. The CDR3 has 15 amino acids. The V gene end was trimmed by 5 bases and the J gene end by 1 base; junction bases not matched to a gene: 6. The germline V gene encodes CDR1 MDHEN and CDR2 SYDVKM. The CDR3 DNA sequence: TGTGCCAGCAGTACTCGACAGGGCGGCACAGATACGCAGTATTTT. This encodes CASSTRQGGTDTQYF.

The J gene is TRBJ1-2, the V gene TRBV12-3 or TRBV12-4, with D hard to call. V lost 7 bases, J lost 2 bases, and 11 bases lay in between. The CDR3 totals 13 residues. For the CDR3, the DNA is TGTGCCAGCACCTTCGGACTGAACTATGGCTACACCTTC. Translating gives CASTFGLNYGYTF.

On this clonotype: This may stem from a read error, because a much larger clone lies one nucleotide away. V and J are TRBV5-5 and TRBJ2-2; 7 bases are a match to TRBD2. CDR1 is SGHKS and CDR2 is YYEKEE in the germline V gene (reference sequence). The CDR3 has 15 amino acids. The J segment lost 6 bases and the V segment lost 0 bases, leaving 5 bases of the junction unmatched. The CDR3 spells CASSLGTRCSGELFF. The CDR3, as DNA: TGTGCCAGCAGCTTGGGGACTAGATGCTCCGGGGAGCTGTTTTTT. Combining the CDR3 with reference TRBV5-5 and TRBJ2-2 gives the whole variable domain DAGVTQSPTHLIKTRGQQVTLRCSPISGHKSVSWYQQVLGQGPQFIFQYYEKEERGRGNFPDRFSARQFPNYSSELNVNALLLGDSALYLCASSLGTRCSGELFFGEGSRLTVL.